These 20 T cell receptor beta chains originate from one sample sequenced in a study of T-cell reconstitution after alpha-beta-depleted transplantation in children. Unique molecular identifiers were incorporated into the prepared TCRbeta library. TCRdb passed the PCR reads through MiXCR, listing each CDR3 protein once. The profile shows about 500,000 distinct CDR3 sequences, roughly an eighth of them singletons. Source: PBMCs, mostly from graft donor cells, taken 180 days after TCRalphabeta/CD19-depleted stem cell transplant. Receptor source: a female patient aged 2 to 10 who had a stem cell transplant for aplastic anemia, so the T cells may come from the graft donor.

This clonotype occurred many times. The V and J genes are TRBV9 and TRBJ2-2; tentatively, D is TRBD1 (6 bases). V was trimmed by 1 base and J by 3 bases, leaving 13 bases between them. Germline CDR1 SGDLS, CDR2 YYNGEE. This CDR3 comprises 16 residues. The CDR3, as DNA: TGTGCCAGCAGCGTAACCCCACAGGGATACACCGGGGAGCTGTTTTTT. Protein sequence: CASSVTPQGYTGELFF.

This clonotype came up many times. The chain couples TRBV3-1 to TRBJ2-1; no reliable D call. This CDR3 has 13 residues. With 0 bases removed from V and 10 bases from J, the gap between germline ends came to 10 bases. Germline CDR1 LGHDT, CDR2 YNNKEL (reference sequence). In DNA, the CDR3 is TGTGCCAGCAGCCAAGATATAAGGCTCGAGCAGTTCTTC. Its translation: CASSQDIRLEQFF.

This chain's CDR3 is CASSEYALLGDTQYF. The CDR3 region has the DNA TGTGCCAGCAGTGAATACGCCCTACTGGGTGATACGCAGTATTTT. J is TRBJ2-3 and V is TRBV25-1; D uncertain. The CDR3 has 15 residues. Germline V gives CDR1 MGHDK, CDR2 SYGVNS. The V end lost 0 bases, the J end lost 6 bases, and 13 bases lay between the germline ends.

The chain recombines TRBV29-1 with TRBJ1-3; the D is unclear. This CDR3 comprises 13 residues. Looked up from germline, CDR1 is SQVTM and CDR2 is ANQGSEA. Deletions cut 6 bases from V and 8 bases from J, with 17 bases between. CDR3 nucleotides: TGCAGCGTCACGGACCCGGGTTGGGACACCATATATTTT. Translating gives CSVTDPGWDTIYF.

The chain combines TRBV20-1 with TRBJ1-1, with 8 bases lining up with TRBD1. Per the germline V gene, CDR1 is DFQATT and CDR2 is SNEGSKA (reference sequence). The CDR3 has 13 amino acids. J gave up 3 bases and V 3 bases, and 3 bases lay outside the gene matches. This chain's CDR3 is CSASRGLDTEAFF. The CDR3 nucleotides are TGCAGTGCTAGCAGGGGGCTGGACACTGAAGCTTTCTTT.

This clonotype was detected only a few times. The chain uses TRBV7-2 and TRBJ1-2; TRBD1 aligns across 8 bases. The CDR3 has 14 residues. V was pared by 5 bases and J by 5 bases, with 7 bases of the junction left unmatched. Germline V gives CDR1 SGHTA, CDR2 FQGNSA. For the CDR3, the DNA is TGTGCCAGCAGCCCTCAGGGGGCGACGTATGGCTACACCTTC. Translating it yields CASSPQGATYGYTF.

The CDR3 region is CATSDSRGPYNEQFF. CDR3 DNA: TGTGCCACCAGTGATTCAAGGGGTCCCTACAATGAGCAGTTCTTC. The chain uses TRBV24-1 and TRBJ2-1; D possibly corresponds to TRBD1 (5 bases). CDR3 size: 15 residues. The V end lost 2 bases, the J end lost 2 bases, and 9 bases lay between the germline ends. Per the germline V gene, CDR1 is KGHDR and CDR2 is SFDVKD.

The V gene is TRBV6-1, the J gene TRBJ2-7; 9 bases fit TRBD1. The germline gives CDR1 MNHNS, CDR2 SASEGT. V was pared by 5 bases and J by 6 bases, with 14 bases of the junction left unmatched. The CDR3 length is 16 residues. CDR3 sequence (DNA): TGTGCCAGCAGTCTATACTTTCCTACAGGGGGCGGCGAGCAGTACTTC. This codes for CASSLYFPTGGGEQYF.

This clonotype occurred many times. This chain connects TRBV4-2 to TRBJ2-7; TRBD1 matches at 11 bases. The CDR3 is made up of 15 amino acids. V gave up 3 bases and J gave up 2 bases; unmatched junction bases: 3. CDR1 is LGHNA and CDR2 is YNFKEQ in the germline V gene. This CDR3 is CASSQGQGGAYEQYF. The CDR3 DNA sequence: TGTGCCAGCAGCCAGGGACAGGGGGGGGCCTACGAGCAGTACTTC.

This clonotype occurred a few times. The V gene is TRBV12-3 or TRBV12-4, the J gene TRBJ2-5; 8 bases line up with TRBD2. After removal of 3 bases from V and 2 bases from J, the junction contained 14 bases not matched to a gene. The CDR3 runs to 18 residues. Here the CDR3 DNA reads TGTGCCAGCAGTTTCCTGGCCACCGGGAGGGCCCCTCAAGAGACCCAGTACTTC. It codes for CASSFLATGRAPQETQYF.

The chain joins TRBV7-6 to TRBJ2-1; maybe TRBD2 (5 bases). Trimming shortened V by 1 base and J by 0 bases, and 22 bases separated the two germline ends. CDR3 size: 20 residues. The germline CDR1 and CDR2 sequences are SGHVS and FNYEAQ. The CDR3 loop reads CASSLVQSGLRVSSYNEQFF. The CDR3 region has the DNA TGTGCCAGCAGCTTAGTTCAGTCGGGTTTGCGGGTGAGCTCCTACAATGAGCAGTTCTTC.

J is TRBJ2-3 and V is TRBV29-1; 7 positions match TRBD2. CDR3 length equals 14 residues. J lost 3 bases, V lost 1 base, and 4 bases had no gene match. Germline lookup yields CDR1 SQVTM and CDR2 ANQGSEA. CDR3 sequence (DNA): TGCAGCGTTGAAGGGCGTAGCGGGACAGATACGCAGTATTTT. Protein: CSVEGRSGTDTQYF.

The chain combines TRBV20-1 with TRBJ2-7; 10 bases are shared with TRBD2. Germline CDR1 and CDR2: DFQATT and SNEGSKA (reference sequence). This CDR3 is 15 amino acids long. Trimming removed 3 bases from V and 2 bases from J; junction bases left unmatched: 7. CDR3 nucleotides: TGCAGTGCTAGGGCTAGCGGGAGCCCAGCCTACGAGCAGTACTTC. Amino acid sequence: CSARASGSPAYEQYF.

The chain employs TRBV6-2 or TRBV6-3 and TRBJ2-1; the match to TRBD1 covers 7 bases. Germline trimming cut 4 bases from V and 9 bases from J; bases unmatched to any gene: 21. In germline, CDR1 is MNHEY, CDR2 SVGEGT. The CDR3 runs to 18 residues. This CDR3 reads CASSLLRDSSEGWCEQFF. The DNA of the CDR3 is TGTGCCAGCAGTTTGCTACGGGACAGCTCAGAGGGGTGGTGTGAGCAGTTCTTC.

The genes are TRBV28 and TRBJ1-1, with D perhaps matching TRBD1 (5 bases). V was pared by 1 base and J by 7 bases, with 10 bases between. Germline V CDR1 and CDR2: MDHEN, SYDVKM. The CDR3 is 13 amino acids. The CDR3 loop is CASSLSGGVEAFF. In DNA, the CDR3 is TGTGCCAGCAGTTTATCGGGGGGGGTTGAAGCTTTCTTT. Full variable domain (remainder filled in from reference TRBV28 and TRBJ1-1): DVKVTQSSRYLVKRTGEKVFLECVQDMDHENMFWYRQDPGLGLRLIYFSYDVKMKEKGDIPEGYSVSREKKERFSLILESASTNQTSMYLCASSLSGGVEAFFGQGTRLTVV.

This chain joins TRBV7-8 and TRBJ2-1; D might be TRBD2 (5 bases). Trimming removed 5 bases at V and 2 bases at J, with 16 bases between. Germline values: CDR1 SGHVS, CDR2 FQNEAQ. CDR3 length equals 16 residues. CDR3 bases: TGTGCCAGCAGCCCATCGGACTCCTCTGCCTACAATGAGCAGTTCTTC. This codes for CASSPSDSSAYNEQFF.

The chain has TRBV21-1 and TRBJ2-7. TRBV21-1 is a pseudogene locus. The CDR3 length is 16 residues. The CDR3 spells CASSGNEDSGNYEQYV. The CDR3, as DNA: TGTGCCAGCAGCGGGAACGAGGATTCTGGGAACTACGAGCAGTACGTC.

The gene calls are TRBV29-1 and TRBJ2-1; D not resolved. CDR1 and CDR2 from the germline V gene are SQVTM and ANQGSEA. Trimming stripped 8 bases from V and 9 bases from J, with 23 bases between. This CDR3 comprises 14 residues. CDR3 sequence reads: CSILLAGDLGEQFF. The DNA of the CDR3 is TGCAGCATTCTTTTAGCTGGAGATCTCGGTGAGCAGTTCTTC.

Ten or more counts support this clonotype. The CDR3: CSASALAGVTDTQYF. The DNA for the CDR3 is TGCAGTGCTAGTGCACTAGCGGGCGTCACAGATACGCAGTATTTT. The rearrangement links TRBV20-1 to TRBJ2-3, with 9 bases fitting TRBD2. The CDR3 spans 15 residues. Losses at the gene ends were 3 bases for V and 2 bases for J; bases not matched to a gene: 6. CDR1 and CDR2 (germline): DFQATT, SNEGSKA (reference sequence).

This clonotype was counted many times. The chain joins TRBV7-9 to TRBJ2-7; 7 nucleotides align to TRBD1. Germline loops: CDR1 SEHNR, CDR2 FQNEAQ (reference sequence). The ends lost 4 bases at V and 3 bases at J; junction bases unmatched: 12. The CDR3 length is 16 residues. CDR3 sequence (DNA): TGTGCCAGCAGCTCCCCGCTCGGACAGGAGATCTACGAGCAGTACTTC. Translated: CASSSPLGQEIYEQYF.